The present entry profiles one T cell receptor (beta chain) with its context. Its specificity is not known. The sample belongs to a study of blood T cells in healthy people across ages. Overall study findings and caveats: Diversity figures derived from one million T cells were judged to underestimate the true value.

Next came a second PCR, run for roughly 6 to 11 cycles, which used a sample-barcoded 5' primer along with a J-beta primer mix. Using its own MiXCR run on the 5' RACE reads, TCRdb lists one record per CDR3 protein. The table lists over a million distinct CDR3 sequences, around 55% of them singletons, with roughly 6.3% in the top ten. V was clipped by 4 bases and J by 5 bases, with 14 bases between them. In germline, CDR1 is MNHEY, CDR2 SMNVEV (reference sequence). The CDR3 has 15 amino acids. The chain has TRBV27 and TRBJ1-4; tentative D call: TRBD1 (6 bases). Input material: blood. The sequence was collected from a man between 18 and 29 years old in good health. The DNA of the CDR3 is TGTGCCAGCAGTTCCAGACAGGATACCAATGAAAAACTGTTTTTT. Encoded protein: CASSSRQDTNEKLFF.